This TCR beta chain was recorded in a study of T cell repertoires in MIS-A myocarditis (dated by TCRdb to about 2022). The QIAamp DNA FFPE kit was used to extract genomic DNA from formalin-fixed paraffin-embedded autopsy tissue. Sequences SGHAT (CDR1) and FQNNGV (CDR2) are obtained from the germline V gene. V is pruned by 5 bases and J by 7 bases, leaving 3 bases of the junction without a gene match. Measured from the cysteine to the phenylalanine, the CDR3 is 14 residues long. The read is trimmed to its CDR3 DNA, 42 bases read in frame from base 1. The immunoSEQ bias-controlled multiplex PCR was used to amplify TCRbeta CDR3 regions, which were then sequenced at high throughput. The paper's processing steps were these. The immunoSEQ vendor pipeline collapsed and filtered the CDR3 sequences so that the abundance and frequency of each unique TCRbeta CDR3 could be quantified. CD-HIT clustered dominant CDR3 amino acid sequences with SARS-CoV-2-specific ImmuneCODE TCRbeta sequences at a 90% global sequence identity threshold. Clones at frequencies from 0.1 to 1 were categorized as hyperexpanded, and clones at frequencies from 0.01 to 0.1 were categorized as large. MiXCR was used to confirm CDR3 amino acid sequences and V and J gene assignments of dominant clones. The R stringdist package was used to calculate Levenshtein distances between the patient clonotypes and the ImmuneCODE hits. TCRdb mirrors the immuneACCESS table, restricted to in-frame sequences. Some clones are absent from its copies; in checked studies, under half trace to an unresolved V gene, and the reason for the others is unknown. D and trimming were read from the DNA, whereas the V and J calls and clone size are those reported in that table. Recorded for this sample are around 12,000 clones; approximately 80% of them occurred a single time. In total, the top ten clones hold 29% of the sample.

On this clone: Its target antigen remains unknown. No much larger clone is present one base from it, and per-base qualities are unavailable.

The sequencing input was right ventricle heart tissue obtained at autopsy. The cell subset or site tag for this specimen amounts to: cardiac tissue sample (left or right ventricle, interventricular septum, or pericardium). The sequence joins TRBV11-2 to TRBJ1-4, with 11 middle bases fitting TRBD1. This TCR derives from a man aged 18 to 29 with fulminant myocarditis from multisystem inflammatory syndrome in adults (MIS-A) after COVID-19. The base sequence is TGTGCCAGCAGCGTTGGACAGGGGGCTGAAAAACTGTTTTTT. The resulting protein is CASSVGQGAEKLFF.